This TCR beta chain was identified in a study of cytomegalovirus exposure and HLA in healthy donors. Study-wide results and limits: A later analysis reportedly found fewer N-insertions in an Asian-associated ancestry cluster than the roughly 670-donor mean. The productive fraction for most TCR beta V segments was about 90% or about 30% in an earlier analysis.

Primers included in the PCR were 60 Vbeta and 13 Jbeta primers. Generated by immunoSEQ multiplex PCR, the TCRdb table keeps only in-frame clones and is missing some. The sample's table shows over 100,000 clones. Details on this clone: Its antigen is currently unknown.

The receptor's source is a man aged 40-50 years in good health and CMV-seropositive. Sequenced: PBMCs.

The CDR3 protein is CASSATTGTSVEQYF. The CDR3 region has the DNA TGTGCCAGCAGTGCCACGACCGGGACTAGCGTGGAGCAGTACTTC. This chain uses TRBV6-1 with TRBJ2-7; 10 bases are shared with TRBD2. Losses at the gene ends were 4 bases for V and 7 bases for J; bases not matched to a gene: 10. Germline CDR1 MNHNS, CDR2 SASEGT. The CDR3 totals 15 residues.